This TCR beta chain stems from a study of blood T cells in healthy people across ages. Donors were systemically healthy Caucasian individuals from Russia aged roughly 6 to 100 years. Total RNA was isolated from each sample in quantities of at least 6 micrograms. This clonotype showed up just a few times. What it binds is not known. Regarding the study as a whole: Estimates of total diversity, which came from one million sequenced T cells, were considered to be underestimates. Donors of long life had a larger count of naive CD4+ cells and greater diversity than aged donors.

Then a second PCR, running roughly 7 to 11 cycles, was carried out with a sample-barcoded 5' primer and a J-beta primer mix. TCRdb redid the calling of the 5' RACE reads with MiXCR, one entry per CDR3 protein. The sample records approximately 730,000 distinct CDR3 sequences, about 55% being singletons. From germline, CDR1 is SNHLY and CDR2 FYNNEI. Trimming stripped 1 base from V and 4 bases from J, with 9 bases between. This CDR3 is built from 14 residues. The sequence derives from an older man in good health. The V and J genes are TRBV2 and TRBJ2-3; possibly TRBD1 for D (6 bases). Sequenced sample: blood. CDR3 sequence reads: CASSEGRGSDTQYF. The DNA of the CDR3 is TGTGCCAGCAGTGAAGGAAGGGGGTCAGATACGCAGTATTTT.